One and the same sample provided the 8 T cell receptor beta chains below, sequenced in a study of T cell repertoires in cytomegalovirus infection. These receptors have no identified antigens. TCRdb analysed the reads with MiXCR anew, one entry per CDR3 protein. The sample holds 200,000 to 250,000 distinct CDR3 sequences, about 40% seen once. The sample consisted of CD8+ T cells from cultured PBMCs, taken from culture after CMV antigen stimulation. The receptor set was obtained from a human donor in good health (CMV status not recorded). Some clones in this sample may be carry-over from other donors' samples.

The rearrangement joins TRBV12-3 or TRBV12-4 to TRBJ1-2; D ambiguous. The CDR3 loop spans 11 amino acids. Deletions cut 1 base from V and 3 bases from J, with 0 bases between. CDR3 coding DNA: TGTGCCAGCAGTTTAGACTATGGCTACACCTTC. Residues: CASSLDYGYTF.

This clonotype appeared a few times. This chain uses TRBV7-9 with TRBJ2-7, with D possibly being TRBD1 or TRBD2 (6 bases each). Germline loops: CDR1 SEHNR, CDR2 FQNEAQ (reference sequence). The CDR3 spans 15 residues. V lost 4 bases and J 3 bases, leaving 16 bases between the germline ends. The CDR3 DNA reads as TGTGCCAGCAGCTCCAAACAGGGAGGCGGCTACGAGCAGTACTTC. As protein: CASSSKQGGGYEQYF.

This chain connects TRBV19 to TRBJ1-1, with D unresolved. The V end lost 3 bases, the J end lost 5 bases, and 25 bases lay between the germline ends. The CDR3 totals 18 residues. The germline V gene has CDR1 LNHDA and CDR2 SQIVND (reference sequence). The CDR3 protein is CASSIKIRYPGSGTEAFF. The CDR3 DNA follows: TGTGCCAGTAGTATTAAAATACGGTACCCGGGGAGTGGAACTGAAGCTTTCTTT.

This clonotype was seen a handful of times. The gene calls are TRBV7-8 and TRBJ2-3; D is tentatively TRBD1 or TRBD2 (5 bases each). The CDR3 length is 13 residues. V shed 5 bases and J shed 6 bases, with 12 bases lying between them. CDR1 and CDR2 (germline): SGHVS, FQNEAQ. The CDR3 loop reads CASSGGEGDTQYF. CDR3 in DNA: TGTGCCAGCAGCGGAGGAGAGGGGGATACGCAGTATTTT.

This chain links TRBV29-1 with TRBJ1-4; D remains unclear. This CDR3 contains 11 residues. Germline V gene lookup returns CDR1 SQVTM and CDR2 ANQGSEA. This chain's CDR3 is CRLNHNEKLFF. CDR3 bases: TGCAGGCTGAATCACAATGAAAAACTGTTTTTT.

The chain couples TRBV15 to TRBJ2-5; D is possibly TRBD1 (5 bases). CDR1 LNHNV and CDR2 YYDKDF come from the germline V gene (reference sequence). The ends were cut back, 0 bases at V and 3 bases at J, with 11 bases in the middle. The CDR3 runs to 15 residues. This chain's CDR3 is CATSRDPGWEETQYF. In DNA form, the CDR3 reads TGTGCCACCAGCAGAGATCCAGGGTGGGAAGAGACCCAGTACTTC.

This clonotype was seen repeatedly, ten times or more. The chain has TRBV7-8 and TRBJ1-4; possible D gene TRBD1, 6 bases. This CDR3 spans 15 amino acids. V lost 5 bases and J 0 bases, leaving 10 bases between the germline ends. Germline assignment: CDR1 SGHVS and CDR2 FQNEAQ. CDR3: CASSPWTATNEKLFF. CDR3 DNA: TGTGCCAGCAGCCCATGGACAGCAACTAATGAAAAACTGTTTTTT.

This chain connects TRBV27 to TRBJ2-3; the match to TRBD1 covers 8 bases. V lost 3 bases and J lost 1; bases outside the gene matches: 12. Per germline, CDR1 MNHEY and CDR2 SMNVEV (reference sequence). The CDR3 totals 18 residues. In DNA form, the CDR3 reads TGTGCCAGCAGTTTGTTACCAGGGGGCTATAACGGCACAGATACGCAGTATTTT. It is translated as CASSLLPGGYNGTDTQYF.